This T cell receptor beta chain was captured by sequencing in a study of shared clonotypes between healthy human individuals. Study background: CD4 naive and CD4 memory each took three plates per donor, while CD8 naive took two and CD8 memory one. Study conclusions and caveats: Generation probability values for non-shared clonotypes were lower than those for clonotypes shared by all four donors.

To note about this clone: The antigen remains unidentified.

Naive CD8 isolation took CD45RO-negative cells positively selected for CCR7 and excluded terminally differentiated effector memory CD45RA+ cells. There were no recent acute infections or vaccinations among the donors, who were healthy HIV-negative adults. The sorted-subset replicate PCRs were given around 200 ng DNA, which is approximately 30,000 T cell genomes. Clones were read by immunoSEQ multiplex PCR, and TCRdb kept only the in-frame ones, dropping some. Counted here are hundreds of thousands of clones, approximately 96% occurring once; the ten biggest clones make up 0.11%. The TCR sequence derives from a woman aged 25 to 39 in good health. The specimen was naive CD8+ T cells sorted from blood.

The CDR3 region has the DNA TGTGCCAGCAGCTGGGGGGGTACAAGCAATCAGCCCCAGCATTTT. It translates to CASSWGGTSNQPQHF. The V call is TRBV5-6, the J call TRBJ1-5; D may be TRBD1 (5 bases). CDR1 and CDR2 (germline): SGHDT, YYEEEE. The CDR3 length is 15 residues. Trimming cost V 3 bases and J 1 base, with 11 bases left between them.